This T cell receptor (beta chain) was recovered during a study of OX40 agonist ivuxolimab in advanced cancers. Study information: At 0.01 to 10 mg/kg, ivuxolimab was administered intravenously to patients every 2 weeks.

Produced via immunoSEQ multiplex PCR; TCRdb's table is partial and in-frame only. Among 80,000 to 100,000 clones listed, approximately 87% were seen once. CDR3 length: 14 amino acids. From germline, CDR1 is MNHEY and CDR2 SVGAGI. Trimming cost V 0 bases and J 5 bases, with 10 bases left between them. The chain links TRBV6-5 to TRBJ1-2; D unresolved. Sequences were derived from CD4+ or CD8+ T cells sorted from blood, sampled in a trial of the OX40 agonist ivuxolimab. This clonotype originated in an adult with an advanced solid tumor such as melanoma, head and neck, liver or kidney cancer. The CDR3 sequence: CASSYSKGGYGYTF. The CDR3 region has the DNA TGTGCCAGCAGTTACTCGAAGGGAGGATATGGCTACACCTTC.